Listed below are T cell receptor beta chains from one sample, sequenced in a study of post-analysis software for immune sequencing data. TCRdb re-analysed the PCR reads in MiXCR, keeping a single row per CDR3 protein. Counted here are 380,000 or so distinct CDR3 sequences, less than 40% occurring once; the ten biggest clones make up 13%. Sample: blood. Receptor source: a girl between 5 and 17 years old with multiple sclerosis. The CDR3 runs from the conserved cysteine through the conserved F or W. The D gene is left open where the match is weak. Size values are once, few and many counts, or a class for expanded clones, and some rows have none.

V	D	size	J	CDR3	DNA
TRBV20-1	TRBD2	few	TRBJ2-3	CSATPEGTSGGEADTQYF	TGCAGTGCTACACCGGAGGGGACTAGCGGGGGGGAAGCAGATACGCAGTATTTT
TRBV6-5	-	-	TRBJ2-1	CASTDGGEQFF	TGTGCCAGCACCGACGGCGGTGAGCAGTTCTTC
TRBV29-1	TRBD2	-	TRBJ2-5	CSVAPGGGETQYF	TGCAGCGTTGCCCCCGGCGGGGGAGAGACCCAGTACTTC
TRBV27	-	-	TRBJ2-5	CASSLRQDKETQYF	TGTGCCAGCAGTTTAAGACAGGACAAAGAGACCCAGTACTTC
TRBV20-1	-	-	TRBJ2-1	CSAERSSYNEQFF	TGCAGTGCCGAGAGGAGCTCCTACAATGAGCAGTTCTTC
TRBV30	-	-	TRBJ2-7	CAWSFHGTYEQYF	TGTGCCTGGAGCTTTCACGGTACCTACGAGCAGTACTTC
TRBV15	TRBD1	-	TRBJ2-3	CATSPTGSADTQYF	TGTGCCACCAGTCCGACAGGGAGCGCAGATACGCAGTATTTT
TRBV5-6	TRBD1	-	TRBJ2-2	CASSRTGDTGELFF	TGTGCCAGCAGCCGGACAGGGGACACCGGGGAGCTGTTTTTT
TRBV5-1	-	few	TRBJ2-3	CASTQELRRTDTQYF	TGCGCCAGCACCCAAGAACTGAGACGAACAGATACGCAGTATTTT
TRBV6-5	TRBD1	-	TRBJ1-5	CASSYKQGLRPQHF	TGTGCCAGCAGTTACAAACAGGGGTTGCGGCCCCAGCATTTT
TRBV12-3/TRBV12-4	TRBD1	few	TRBJ2-3	CASSLARDRFLNTQYF	TGTGCCAGCAGTTTAGCGCGGGACAGGTTTTTGAATACGCAGTATTTT
TRBV4-3	TRBD2	few	TRBJ2-1	CASSQEASGGAYEQFF	TGCGCCAGCAGCCAAGAAGCTAGCGGGGGGGCGTATGAGCAGTTCTTC